This T cell receptor (beta chain) was sequenced for a study of cytomegalovirus exposure and HLA in healthy donors. Study-wide results and limits: In a later analysis, parvovirus B19, influenza, CMV and Epstein-Barr virus appeared linked to several top co-occurrence clusters. Data from an earlier analysis indicated that most TCR beta V segments were productive either about 87% or about 30% of the time.

Healthy individuals who donated bone marrow served as the donors. Despite likely unrecorded immune exposures, the donors were nominally healthy at the time of sampling. Germline V lookup: CDR1 LGHNA, CDR2 YNFKEQ. The CDR3 is 16 amino acids. The ends lost 0 bases at V and 3 bases at J; junction bases unmatched: 7. This clone has a single count. As yet, its antigen is unknown. It was with 60 Vbeta and 13 Jbeta primers that the PCR ran. TCRdb keeps only in-frame clones here, not all; method: immunoSEQ multiplex PCR. Of approximately 180,000 clones in the sample, roughly three quarters were seen once. The chain has TRBV4-2 and TRBJ1-2; TRBD1 aligns across 7 bases. Material: PBMCs. This receptor was taken from a male donor in good health and CMV-seronegative. Here the CDR3 DNA reads TGTGCCAGCAGCCAAGATCTGGGACAGAACCACTATGGCTACACCTTC. As protein: CASSQDLGQNHYGYTF.